This T cell receptor (beta chain) originates from a study of blood T cell repertoires in COVID-19. Whole-study context: Nucleic acid was either cDNA or gDNA, and it came from T cells, B-cell-depleted T cells, or PBMCs.

The germline CDR1 and CDR2 sequences are SGHAT and FQDESV (reference sequence). This CDR3 is built from 14 residues. The V and J ends lost 4 bases and 2 bases respectively, with 10 bases between them. In the authors' workflow: It was from reference gene primer amplification that nucleated cell counts were estimated. Generated by immunoSEQ multiplex PCR, the TCRdb table keeps only in-frame clones and is missing some. V, J and clone size reflect that table, while D and trimming were determined from the DNA. This table holds some 95,000 clones, about four fifths found once. The rearrangement links TRBV11-1 to TRBJ2-3; a possible D gene is TRBD2 (5 bases). Sequencing was carried out using peripheral blood. This clonotype was obtained from a man in his sixties or seventies with acute or convalescent COVID-19. In nucleotides, the CDR3 is TGTGCCAGCAGCTCGAGCGGTTACACAGATACGCAGTATTTT. Amino acid sequence: CASSSSGYTDTQYF.